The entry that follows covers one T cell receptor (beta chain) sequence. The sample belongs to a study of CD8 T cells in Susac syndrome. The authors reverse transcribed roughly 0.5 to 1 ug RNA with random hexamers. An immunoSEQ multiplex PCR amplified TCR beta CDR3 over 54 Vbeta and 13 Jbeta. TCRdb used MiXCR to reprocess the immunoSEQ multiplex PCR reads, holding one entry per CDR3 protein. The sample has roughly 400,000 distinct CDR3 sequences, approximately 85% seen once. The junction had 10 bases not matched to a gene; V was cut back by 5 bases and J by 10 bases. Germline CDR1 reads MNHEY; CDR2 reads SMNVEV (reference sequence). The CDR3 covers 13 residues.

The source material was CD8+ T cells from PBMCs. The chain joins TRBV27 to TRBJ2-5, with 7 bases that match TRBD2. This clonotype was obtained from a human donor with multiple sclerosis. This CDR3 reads CASSSGPAGDQYF. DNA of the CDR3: TGTGCCAGCAGTAGCGGGCCGGCGGGGGACCAGTACTTC.